This TCR beta chain was recorded in a study of OX40 agonist ivuxolimab in advanced cancers. Sequencing was performed with immunoSEQ multiplex PCR; in TCRdb, only in-frame clones are kept and a portion is missing. The sample has tens of thousands of clones, about 87% seen once. This clone was seen just once. V lost 2 bases, J lost 2 bases, and 6 bases lay in between. The CDR3 has 13 amino acids. Germline values: CDR1 MDHEN, CDR2 SYDVKM. Patients had blood sampled at baseline and again on cycle 4 day 1 and cycle 7 day 1. This chain joins TRBV28 and TRBJ1-1; D unresolved. The sequences come from CD4+ or CD8+ T cells sorted from blood, collected in a trial of the OX40 agonist ivuxolimab. The receptor's source is an adult with an advanced solid tumor such as melanoma, head and neck, liver or kidney cancer. CDR3 nucleotide sequence: TGTGCCAGCAGTTTAGACGGTAACACTGAAGCTTTCTTT. This codes for CASSLDGNTEAFF.